Sequencing of this T cell receptor beta chain was carried out in a study of T cells in Graves' hyperthyroidism and ophthalmopathy. V was shortened by 0 bases and J by 4 bases, with 12 bases between the two germline ends. Germline values: CDR1 MGHRA, CDR2 YSYEKL. This CDR3 contains 15 residues. Patients between 18 and 65 years old had hyperthyroidism, newly diagnosed and lasting under 2 months. Diagnosis rested on symptoms, serum thyroxine and TRAb, thyroid ultrasound, and orbital computed tomography. Amplified TCR beta CDR3 regions came from RNA transcripts. TCR CDR3 underwent first-round RT-PCR with the HTBI primer set. TCRdb reprocessed the multiplex PCR reads with MiXCR, giving one entry per CDR3 protein. The sample consists of hundreds of thousands of distinct CDR3 sequences, more than 30% of them appearing once.

This receptor was taken from a man aged 18 to 29 with Graves' hyperthyroidism. J is TRBJ1-1 and V is TRBV4-1; TRBD1 is a possible D gene (5 bases). The sequencing input was blood. The DNA of the CDR3 is TGCGCCAGCAGCCAAGATCCTGGCAGGGCCACTGAAGCTTTCTTT. Its translation is CASSQDPGRATEAFF.